The rows below give T cell receptor beta chains drawn from one sample of a study of Graves' ophthalmopathy and Graves' hyperthyroidism. TCRdb fed the multiplex PCR reads into MiXCR, producing one record per CDR3 protein. This table holds 200,000 to 250,000 distinct CDR3 sequences, about 32% found once. The sequencing input was peripheral blood. Receptors were obtained from a man over 45 with Graves' ophthalmopathy. CDR3s include the opening cysteine and the closing phenylalanine or tryptophan. The D gene is left open where the match is weak. Size is stated for part of the rows, as once, few or many counts, or as a class when the clone is expanded.

clone size: many
D gene: -
V gene: TRBV20-1
J gene: TRBJ1-5
CDR3 protein: CSASRGRNQPQHF
CDR3 DNA: TGCAGTGCTAGTCGGGGTCGCAATCAGCCCCAGCATTTT

clone size: few
D gene: TRBD2
V gene: TRBV2
J gene: TRBJ2-5
CDR3 protein: CASRNSGTLGTQYF
CDR3 DNA: TGTGCCAGCAGGAATAGCGGGACCTTGGGGACCCAGTACTTC

clone size: many
D gene: -
V gene: TRBV2
J gene: TRBJ1-1
CDR3 protein: CASRDPRGRAEAFF
CDR3 DNA: TGTGCCAGCAGGGACCCCAGGGGACGGGCTGAAGCTTTCTTT

clone size: few
D gene: -
V gene: TRBV6-2/TRBV6-3
J gene: TRBJ1-2
CDR3 protein: CASSWTVSPHGYTF
CDR3 DNA: TGTGCCAGCAGTTGGACAGTTTCCCCCCATGGCTACACCTTC

clone size: many
D gene: -
V gene: TRBV7-9
J gene: TRBJ1-1
CDR3 protein: CASSLPASTEAFF
CDR3 DNA: TGTGCCAGCAGCTTACCAGCCTCAACTGAAGCTTTCTTT

clone size: many
D gene: TRBD1
V gene: TRBV6-1
J gene: TRBJ1-5
CDR3 protein: CASRERQGYQPQHF
CDR3 DNA: TGTGCCAGCAGGGAACGACAGGGCTACCAGCCCCAGCATTTT

clone size: many
D gene: TRBD1
V gene: TRBV19
J gene: TRBJ2-7
CDR3 protein: CASSMGQLYEQYF
CDR3 DNA: TGTGCCAGTAGTATGGGACAGCTCTACGAGCAGTACTTC

clone size: -
D gene: TRBD1
V gene: TRBV12-3/TRBV12-4
J gene: TRBJ1-1
CDR3 protein: CASSSGPGTGEAFF
CDR3 DNA: TGTGCCAGCAGCTCGGGGCCCGGGACAGGGGAAGCTTTCTTT

clone size: many
D gene: -
V gene: TRBV28
J gene: TRBJ2-5
CDR3 protein: CASSTLRETQYF
CDR3 DNA: TGTGCCAGCAGTACTCTCAGGGAGACCCAGTACTTC

clone size: many
D gene: -
V gene: TRBV28
J gene: TRBJ1-1
CDR3 protein: CASRQSPNTGYDTEAFF
CDR3 DNA: TGTGCCAGCAGACAAAGCCCCAATACAGGGTACGACACTGAAGCTTTCTTT

clone size: -
D gene: -
V gene: TRBV28
J gene: TRBJ2-7
CDR3 protein: CASSATWTLYEQYF
CDR3 DNA: TGTGCCAGCAGTGCGACCTGGACCTTGTACGAGCAGTACTTC

clone size: many
D gene: -
V gene: TRBV29-1
J gene: TRBJ2-7
CDR3 protein: CSVEDEGYEQYF
CDR3 DNA: TGCAGCGTTGAAGATGAGGGCTACGAGCAGTACTTC

clone size: many
D gene: TRBD2
V gene: TRBV4-1
J gene: TRBJ2-7
CDR3 protein: CASSQGGTSGSLTYEQYF
CDR3 DNA: TGCGCCAGCAGCCAAGGAGGGACTAGCGGGAGCCTCACCTACGAGCAGTACTTC

clone size: many
D gene: -
V gene: TRBV28
J gene: TRBJ1-5
CDR3 protein: CASSLSGLNQPQHF
CDR3 DNA: TGTGCCAGCAGTTTATCCGGACTCAATCAGCCCCAGCATTTT

clone size: few
D gene: TRBD1
V gene: TRBV6-1
J gene: TRBJ1-1
CDR3 protein: CASSAGQGSATEAFF
CDR3 DNA: TGTGCCAGCAGTGCGGGACAGGGCTCGGCGACTGAAGCTTTCTTT

clone size: few
D gene: -
V gene: TRBV12-3/TRBV12-4
J gene: TRBJ1-6
CDR3 protein: CASSATGNSPLHF
CDR3 DNA: TGTGCCAGCAGCGCCACAGGGAACTCACCCCTCCACTTT

clone size: many
D gene: -
V gene: TRBV5-1
J gene: TRBJ2-7
CDR3 protein: CASSLMGYEQYF
CDR3 DNA: TGCGCCAGCAGCTTGATGGGATACGAGCAGTACTTC

clone size: -
D gene: TRBD2
V gene: TRBV20-1
J gene: TRBJ2-7
CDR3 protein: CSASPFGVAGTYEQYF
CDR3 DNA: TGCAGTGCTAGTCCCTTCGGGGTAGCGGGCACCTACGAGCAGTACTTC

clone size: many
D gene: TRBD1
V gene: TRBV6-5
J gene: TRBJ2-7
CDR3 protein: CASQRGQGTYEQYF
CDR3 DNA: TGTGCCAGCCAGCGGGGACAGGGGACCTACGAGCAGTACTTC

clone size: -
D gene: -
V gene: TRBV6-2/TRBV6-3
J gene: TRBJ2-7
CDR3 protein: CASRTGTGQYF
CDR3 DNA: TGTGCCAGCAGAACCGGGACCGGGCAGTACTTC

clone size: many
D gene: -
V gene: TRBV6-5
J gene: TRBJ2-7
CDR3 protein: CASNPPNHEQYF
CDR3 DNA: TGTGCCAGCAACCCCCCGAACCACGAGCAGTACTTC

clone size: many
D gene: TRBD1
V gene: TRBV5-1
J gene: TRBJ2-7
CDR3 protein: CASTGQGLNEQYF
CDR3 DNA: TGCGCCAGCACAGGACAGGGATTAAACGAGCAGTACTTC

clone size: many
D gene: -
V gene: TRBV28
J gene: TRBJ2-7
CDR3 protein: CASTLGQSYEQYF
CDR3 DNA: TGTGCCAGCACCTTGGGGCAGTCCTACGAGCAGTACTTC

clone size: -
D gene: TRBD1
V gene: TRBV11-1
J gene: TRBJ1-2
CDR3 protein: CASSTGTDTFWDGCTF
CDR3 DNA: TGTGCCAGCAGCACGGGGACAGACACCTTTTGGGATGGCTGCACCTTC

clone size: many
D gene: -
V gene: TRBV5-1
J gene: TRBJ2-7
CDR3 protein: CASSLGGPLYEQYF
CDR3 DNA: TGCGCCAGCAGCTTGGGGGGACCTCTCTACGAGCAGTACTTC

clone size: many
D gene: -
V gene: TRBV11-2
J gene: TRBJ2-5
CDR3 protein: CASSPEEETQYF
CDR3 DNA: TGTGCCAGCAGCCCGGAAGAAGAGACCCAGTACTTC

clone size: many
D gene: -
V gene: TRBV7-3
J gene: TRBJ2-2
CDR3 protein: CASSAGTDYTGELFF
CDR3 DNA: TGTGCCAGCAGCGCCGGGACGGATTACACCGGGGAGCTGTTTTTT

clone size: few
D gene: -
V gene: TRBV12-3/TRBV12-4
J gene: TRBJ1-1
CDR3 protein: CASKPPWQNTEAFF
CDR3 DNA: TGTGCCAGCAAGCCCCCCTGGCAGAACACTGAAGCTTTCTTT

clone size: many
D gene: TRBD1
V gene: TRBV12-3/TRBV12-4
J gene: TRBJ2-2
CDR3 protein: CASRRDRGLSGELFF
CDR3 DNA: TGTGCCAGCAGGAGGGACAGGGGGCTCAGCGGGGAGCTGTTTTTT

clone size: -
D gene: -
V gene: TRBV6-2/TRBV6-3
J gene: TRBJ2-7
CDR3 protein: CASSYLEGMKYF
CDR3 DNA: TGTGCCAGCAGTTACCTCGAGGGGATGAAGTACTTC

clone size: -
D gene: -
V gene: TRBV12-3/TRBV12-4
J gene: TRBJ1-1
CDR3 protein: CASSARGRNTEAFF
CDR3 DNA: TGTGCCAGCAGTGCCAGGGGTAGAAACACTGAAGCTTTCTTT

clone size: -
D gene: TRBD2
V gene: TRBV19
J gene: TRBJ2-2
CDR3 protein: CASSGTSGSGELFF
CDR3 DNA: TGTGCCAGTAGCGGGACTAGCGGGAGCGGAGAGCTGTTTTTT

clone size: once
D gene: TRBD1
V gene: TRBV7-2
J gene: TRBJ2-7
CDR3 protein: CASSSTGTDYEQYF
CDR3 DNA: TGTGCCAGCAGCTCGACCGGGACAGACTACGAGCAGTACTTC

clone size: many
D gene: -
V gene: TRBV6-5
J gene: TRBJ2-1
CDR3 protein: CASGGGGSYNEQFF
CDR3 DNA: TGTGCCAGCGGGGGTGGGGGCTCCTACAATGAGCAGTTCTTC

clone size: many
D gene: -
V gene: TRBV2
J gene: TRBJ2-2
CDR3 protein: CARASGAGELFF
CDR3 DNA: TGTGCCAGGGCCTCAGGGGCCGGGGAGCTGTTTTTT

clone size: many
D gene: -
V gene: TRBV6-5
J gene: TRBJ1-6
CDR3 protein: CASRARGSYNSPLHF
CDR3 DNA: TGTGCCAGCAGGGCCAGGGGTTCCTATAATTCACCCCTCCACTTT

clone size: -
D gene: TRBD2
V gene: TRBV6-1
J gene: TRBJ2-7
CDR3 protein: CASSEAREGFTEQYF
CDR3 DNA: TGTGCCAGCAGTGAAGCTAGGGAGGGGTTTACCGAGCAGTACTTC

clone size: many
D gene: -
V gene: TRBV20-1
J gene: TRBJ1-6
CDR3 protein: CSASLRAGYNSPLHF
CDR3 DNA: TGCAGTGCTAGTCTCAGGGCGGGCTATAATTCACCCCTCCACTTT

clone size: many
D gene: -
V gene: TRBV3-1
J gene: TRBJ2-7
CDR3 protein: CASSQDPSYEQYF
CDR3 DNA: TGTGCCAGCAGCCAAGATCCATCCTACGAGCAGTACTTC

clone size: many
D gene: -
V gene: TRBV9
J gene: TRBJ2-2
CDR3 protein: CASSVDPGDTGELFF
CDR3 DNA: TGTGCCAGCAGCGTAGATCCCGGGGACACCGGGGAGCTGTTTTTT

clone size: many
D gene: -
V gene: TRBV6-5
J gene: TRBJ2-7
CDR3 protein: CASSSRRSEQYF
CDR3 DNA: TGTGCCAGCAGTTCCCGTAGATCCGAGCAGTACTTC

clone size: -
D gene: -
V gene: TRBV25-1
J gene: TRBJ1-2
CDR3 protein: CASSDPHRVGNYGYTF
CDR3 DNA: TGTGCCAGCAGTGACCCACACAGGGTAGGGAACTATGGCTACACCTTC

clone size: -
D gene: TRBD1
V gene: TRBV28
J gene: TRBJ1-2
CDR3 protein: CASSPGQWYGYTF
CDR3 DNA: TGTGCCAGCAGCCCGGGACAGTGGTATGGCTACACCTTC